This T cell receptor (beta chain) was obtained from a study of T cells in Graves' hyperthyroidism and ophthalmopathy. This clonotype was seen repeatedly, ten times or more. The target antigen is unknown. Findings and caveats of the study: Stable hyperthyroidism was separated from ophthalmopathy by a model based on 13 V-J features.

The authors took PBMCs from 8 to 10 ml fresh peripheral blood. CDR3 length: 14 amino acids. V was pared by 3 bases and J by 5 bases, with 6 bases of the junction left unmatched. TCR beta CDR3 region amplification was performed from RNA transcripts. Using the HTBI primer set, a first-round RT-PCR was run on the TCR CDR3. TCRdb fed the multiplex PCR reads into MiXCR, producing one record per CDR3 protein. Counted here are some 150,000 distinct CDR3 sequences, 22% occurring once; the ten biggest clones make up more than 60%. Sequenced input: blood. The chain links TRBV12-3 or TRBV12-4 to TRBJ2-7; 8 positions match TRBD1. The sequence came from a woman aged 45-65 years with Graves' hyperthyroidism that later progressed to Graves' ophthalmopathy. The CDR3 nucleotides are TGTGCCAGCAGTTTCGAGACAGGGGTCGACGAGCAGTACTTC. Translation gives CASSFETGVDEQYF.